A single sample is the source of the 20 T cell receptor beta chains below, sequenced in a study of T cell responses to AZD1222 COVID-19 vaccine. Generated by immunoSEQ multiplex PCR, the TCRdb table keeps only in-frame clones and is missing some. This table holds 120,000 to 150,000 clones, under 95% found once. The sequenced sample was peripheral blood, obtained on day 0 of AZD1222 vaccination. The origin of the receptors is an adult in good health.

The rearrangement joins TRBV2 to TRBJ2-1, with 7 bases aligning to TRBD1. The V segment lost 6 bases and the J segment 15 bases; nucleotides outside the gene matches: 17. The germline V gene has CDR1 SNHLY and CDR2 FYNNEI. The CDR3 runs 14 residues. CDR3 in amino acids: CASSVTGAPHLPFF. CDR3 bases: TGTGCCAGCAGCGTTACAGGGGCCCCCCATCTCCCGTTCTTC.

The V call is TRBV6-5, the J call TRBJ2-3; D might be TRBD1 (6 bases). Per the germline V gene, CDR1 is MNHEY and CDR2 is SVGAGI. The CDR3 consists of 14 residues. V was trimmed by 8 bases and J by 4 bases, leaving 16 bases between them. The CDR3 is CASRTPQGPDTQYF. The CDR3 nucleotides are TGTGCCAGCCGAACACCACAGGGCCCAGATACGCAGTATTTT.

The V call is TRBV6-2 or TRBV6-3, the J call TRBJ1-1; TRBD1 is a possible D gene (5 bases). CDR1 MNHEY and CDR2 SVGEGT come from the germline V gene. The germline V and J ends were trimmed by 2 bases and 4 bases, with 11 bases remaining between them. The length of the CDR3 is 14 residues. CDR3 in amino acids: CASSYGTGITEAFF. The CDR3 coding sequence is TGTGCCAGCAGTTACGGAACAGGCATCACTGAAGCTTTCTTT.

This clone was detected only once. The chain combines TRBV5-1 with TRBJ2-5; 9 nucleotides agree with TRBD1. The CDR3 runs 14 residues. Germline CDR1 SGHRS, CDR2 YFSETQ. With 4 bases clipped from V and 5 bases from J, the junction kept 6 bases outside the gene matches. The chain's CDR3 is CASSAQGAGETQYF. The CDR3 DNA follows: TGCGCCAGCAGCGCACAGGGGGCTGGGGAGACCCAGTACTTC.

The rearrangement joins TRBV6-6 to TRBJ2-3; 8 bases agree with TRBD2. The CDR3 covers 18 residues. The trim removed 5 bases at V and 3 bases at J, leaving 16 bases unmatched. From germline, CDR1 is MNHNY and CDR2 SVGAGI (reference sequence). This CDR3 is CASSPNAGGRGATDTQYF. For the CDR3, the DNA is TGTGCCAGCAGTCCCAATGCGGGGGGACGGGGTGCTACAGATACGCAGTATTTT.

This clone was counted a single time. This chain joins TRBV12-3 or TRBV12-4 and TRBJ2-7; weak D call: TRBD1 (5 bases). V was pared by 5 bases and J by 4 bases, with 12 bases between. This CDR3 comprises 13 residues. The CDR3: CASSQGRVYEQYF. The CDR3 bases are TGTGCCAGCAGTCAGGGCAGGGTTTACGAGCAGTACTTC.

This clone was seen a single time. This chain joins TRBV7-3 and TRBJ2-3; TRBD2 matches at 11 bases. Germline V CDR1 and CDR2: SGHTA, FQGTGA. The CDR3 runs to 16 residues. Losses at the gene ends were 2 bases for V and 4 bases for J; bases not matched to a gene: 5. The CDR3 nucleotides are TGTGCCAGCAGCTTAGGGACTAGCGGTGGGGCAGATACGCAGTATTTT. It yields the protein CASSLGTSGGADTQYF. The full variable domain, completed using reference TRBV7-3 and TRBJ2-3, is GAGVSQTPSNKVTEKGKYVELRCDPISGHTALYWYRQSLGQGPEFLIYFQGTGAADDSGLPNDRFFAVRPEGSVSTLKIQRTERGDSAVYLCASSLGTSGGADTQYFGPGTRLTVL.

The chain joins TRBV9 to TRBJ1-3; D possibly corresponds to TRBD1 (5 bases). Germline V gene sequence: CDR1 SGDLS, CDR2 YYNGEE. V dropped 3 bases and J dropped 0 bases, with 16 bases sitting between them. The CDR3 is 17 residues long. This CDR3 reads CASSGRAGTDSGNTIYF. Here the CDR3 DNA reads TGTGCCAGCAGCGGAAGAGCCGGGACCGACTCTGGAAACACCATATATTTT.

V usage is TRBV9 and J usage is TRBJ1-5, with D tentatively TRBD1 (5 bases). Trimming shortened V by 0 bases and J by 8 bases, and 15 bases separated the two germline ends. Germline values: CDR1 SGDLS, CDR2 YYNGEE. The CDR3 extends over 15 amino acids. The CDR3 here is CASSVDGVGEEPQHF. The DNA for the CDR3 is TGTGCCAGCAGCGTAGATGGGGTAGGGGAGGAGCCCCAGCATTTT.

This clone came up once. The gene calls are TRBV9 and TRBJ2-2, with D maybe TRBD1 (7 bases). CDR1 SGDLS and CDR2 YYNGEE come from the germline V gene. CDR3 length: 16 amino acids. The V gene lost 3 bases and the J gene lost 6 bases, with 18 bases spanning the gap. The CDR3, as DNA: TGTGCCAGCAGCGCCGTTCGAACAGGGGACTCCGGGGAGCTGTTTTTT. Protein: CASSAVRTGDSGELFF.

The rearrangement uses TRBV9 and TRBJ1-6, with a weak D call TRBD1 (5 bases). Germline loops: CDR1 SGDLS, CDR2 YYNGEE. Trimming left V 3 bases short and J 0 bases short, with 22 bases between. The CDR3 extends over 20 amino acids. The CDR3 sequence is CASSDPPGRTGSSYNSPLHF. The CDR3 DNA follows: TGTGCCAGCAGCGACCCCCCAGGGCGGACCGGCAGCTCCTATAATTCACCCCTCCACTTT.

The rearrangement links TRBV2 to TRBJ2-3; the match to TRBD2 covers 11 bases. Per the germline V gene, CDR1 is SNHLY and CDR2 is FYNNEI. This CDR3 region has 19 residues. Trimming took 4 bases from V and 5 from J; bases not matched to a gene: 17. For the CDR3, the DNA is TGTGCCAGCAGTGTCGAGGGACTAGCGGATAATGTCCGGGTAGATACGCAGTATTTT. Amino acids: CASSVEGLADNVRVDTQYF.

This clone was observed a few times. This chain joins TRBV27 and TRBJ1-6; a weak D match, TRBD1 (5 bases). With 8 bases removed from V and 9 bases from J, the gap between germline ends came to 20 bases. The CDR3 runs 15 residues. CDR1 MNHEY and CDR2 SMNVEV come from the germline V gene (reference sequence). In nucleotides, the CDR3 is TGTGCCAGCCGCCTCCGAGACAGTCATGTTTCACCCCTCCACTTT. Translation: CASRLRDSHVSPLHF.

CDR3 DNA sequence: TGTGCCAGCAGCATTCTGTTTTTTAATGAGCAGTTCTTC. This translates into CASSILFFNEQFF. The chain is built from TRBV7-2 and TRBJ2-1; no firm D call. The CDR3 sequence is 13 residues long. Per the germline V gene, CDR1 is SGHTA and CDR2 is FQGNSA. V lost 5 bases to trimming and J lost 7 bases, with 12 bases between them.

Of note for this clone: Sequence at one end of the junction differs from germline and may be a read error. The rearrangement uses TRBV24-1 and TRBJ1-1; D gene ambiguous. The CDR3 totals 16 residues. Germline assignment: CDR1 KGHDR and CDR2 SFDVKD. The CDR3 DNA reads TGTGCCACCAGTTTGGTGGACCGGGCGCCGAACACTGAAGTTTTCTTT. Residues: CATSLVDRAPNTEVFF.

The CDR3 sequence: CSASVVAEAFF. The CDR3 nucleotides are TGCAGTGCTAGTGTAGTAGCTGAAGCTTTCTTT. The chain joins TRBV20-1 to TRBJ1-1; D unclear. The germline CDR1 and CDR2 sequences are DFQATT and SNEGSKA (reference sequence). The CDR3 runs to 11 residues. Trimming removed 3 bases at V and 6 bases at J, with 8 bases between.

This sequence joins TRBV15 and TRBJ2-7; D ambiguous. Germline loops: CDR1 LNHNV, CDR2 YYDKDF (reference sequence). The CDR3 totals 15 residues. Trimming took 0 bases from V and 6 from J, leaving 15 bases between them. The CDR3 reads CATSRERTALGEQYF. The CDR3 coding sequence is TGTGCCACCAGCAGAGAGAGGACGGCCCTTGGCGAGCAGTACTTC.

The rearrangement joins TRBV18 to TRBJ1-2; no clear D gene. This CDR3 spans 15 amino acids. Germline lookup yields CDR1 KGHSH and CDR2 LQKENI. Trimming pared 2 bases from V and 8 bases from J, leaving 18 bases between. The CDR3 sequence: CASSPSGQPAYGYTF. DNA for the CDR3: TGTGCCAGCTCACCAAGCGGGCAGCCAGCTTACGGCTACACCTTC.

J is TRBJ2-7 and V is TRBV7-6; 7 bases are a match to TRBD2. V dropped 3 bases and J dropped 4; count of bases not matched to a gene: 12. Germline loops: CDR1 SGHVS, CDR2 FNYEAQ. The CDR3 has 16 residues. The CDR3 protein is CASSLGGKGTGYEQYF. CDR3 DNA sequence: TGTGCCAGCAGCTTGGGGGGGAAGGGGACGGGATACGAGCAGTACTTC.

The chain is built from TRBV11-3 and TRBJ1-2; 10 positions agree with TRBD1. Germline-derived CDR1 and CDR2 are SGHNT and YENEEA. The CDR3 has 15 residues. The trim removed 5 bases at V and 8 bases at J, leaving 11 bases unmatched. CDR3 amino acids: CASSTGDRGNGGYTF. The CDR3 coding sequence is TGTGCCAGCAGCACCGGGGACAGGGGCAATGGGGGCTACACCTTC. The complete variable domain, with remaining parts taken from reference TRBV11-3 and TRBJ1-2, reads EAGVVQSPRYKIIEKKQPVAFWCNPISGHNTLYWYLQNLGQGPELLIRYENEEAVDDSQLPKDRFSAERLKGVDSTLKIQPAELGDSAVYLCASSTGDRGNGGYTFGSGTRLTVV.